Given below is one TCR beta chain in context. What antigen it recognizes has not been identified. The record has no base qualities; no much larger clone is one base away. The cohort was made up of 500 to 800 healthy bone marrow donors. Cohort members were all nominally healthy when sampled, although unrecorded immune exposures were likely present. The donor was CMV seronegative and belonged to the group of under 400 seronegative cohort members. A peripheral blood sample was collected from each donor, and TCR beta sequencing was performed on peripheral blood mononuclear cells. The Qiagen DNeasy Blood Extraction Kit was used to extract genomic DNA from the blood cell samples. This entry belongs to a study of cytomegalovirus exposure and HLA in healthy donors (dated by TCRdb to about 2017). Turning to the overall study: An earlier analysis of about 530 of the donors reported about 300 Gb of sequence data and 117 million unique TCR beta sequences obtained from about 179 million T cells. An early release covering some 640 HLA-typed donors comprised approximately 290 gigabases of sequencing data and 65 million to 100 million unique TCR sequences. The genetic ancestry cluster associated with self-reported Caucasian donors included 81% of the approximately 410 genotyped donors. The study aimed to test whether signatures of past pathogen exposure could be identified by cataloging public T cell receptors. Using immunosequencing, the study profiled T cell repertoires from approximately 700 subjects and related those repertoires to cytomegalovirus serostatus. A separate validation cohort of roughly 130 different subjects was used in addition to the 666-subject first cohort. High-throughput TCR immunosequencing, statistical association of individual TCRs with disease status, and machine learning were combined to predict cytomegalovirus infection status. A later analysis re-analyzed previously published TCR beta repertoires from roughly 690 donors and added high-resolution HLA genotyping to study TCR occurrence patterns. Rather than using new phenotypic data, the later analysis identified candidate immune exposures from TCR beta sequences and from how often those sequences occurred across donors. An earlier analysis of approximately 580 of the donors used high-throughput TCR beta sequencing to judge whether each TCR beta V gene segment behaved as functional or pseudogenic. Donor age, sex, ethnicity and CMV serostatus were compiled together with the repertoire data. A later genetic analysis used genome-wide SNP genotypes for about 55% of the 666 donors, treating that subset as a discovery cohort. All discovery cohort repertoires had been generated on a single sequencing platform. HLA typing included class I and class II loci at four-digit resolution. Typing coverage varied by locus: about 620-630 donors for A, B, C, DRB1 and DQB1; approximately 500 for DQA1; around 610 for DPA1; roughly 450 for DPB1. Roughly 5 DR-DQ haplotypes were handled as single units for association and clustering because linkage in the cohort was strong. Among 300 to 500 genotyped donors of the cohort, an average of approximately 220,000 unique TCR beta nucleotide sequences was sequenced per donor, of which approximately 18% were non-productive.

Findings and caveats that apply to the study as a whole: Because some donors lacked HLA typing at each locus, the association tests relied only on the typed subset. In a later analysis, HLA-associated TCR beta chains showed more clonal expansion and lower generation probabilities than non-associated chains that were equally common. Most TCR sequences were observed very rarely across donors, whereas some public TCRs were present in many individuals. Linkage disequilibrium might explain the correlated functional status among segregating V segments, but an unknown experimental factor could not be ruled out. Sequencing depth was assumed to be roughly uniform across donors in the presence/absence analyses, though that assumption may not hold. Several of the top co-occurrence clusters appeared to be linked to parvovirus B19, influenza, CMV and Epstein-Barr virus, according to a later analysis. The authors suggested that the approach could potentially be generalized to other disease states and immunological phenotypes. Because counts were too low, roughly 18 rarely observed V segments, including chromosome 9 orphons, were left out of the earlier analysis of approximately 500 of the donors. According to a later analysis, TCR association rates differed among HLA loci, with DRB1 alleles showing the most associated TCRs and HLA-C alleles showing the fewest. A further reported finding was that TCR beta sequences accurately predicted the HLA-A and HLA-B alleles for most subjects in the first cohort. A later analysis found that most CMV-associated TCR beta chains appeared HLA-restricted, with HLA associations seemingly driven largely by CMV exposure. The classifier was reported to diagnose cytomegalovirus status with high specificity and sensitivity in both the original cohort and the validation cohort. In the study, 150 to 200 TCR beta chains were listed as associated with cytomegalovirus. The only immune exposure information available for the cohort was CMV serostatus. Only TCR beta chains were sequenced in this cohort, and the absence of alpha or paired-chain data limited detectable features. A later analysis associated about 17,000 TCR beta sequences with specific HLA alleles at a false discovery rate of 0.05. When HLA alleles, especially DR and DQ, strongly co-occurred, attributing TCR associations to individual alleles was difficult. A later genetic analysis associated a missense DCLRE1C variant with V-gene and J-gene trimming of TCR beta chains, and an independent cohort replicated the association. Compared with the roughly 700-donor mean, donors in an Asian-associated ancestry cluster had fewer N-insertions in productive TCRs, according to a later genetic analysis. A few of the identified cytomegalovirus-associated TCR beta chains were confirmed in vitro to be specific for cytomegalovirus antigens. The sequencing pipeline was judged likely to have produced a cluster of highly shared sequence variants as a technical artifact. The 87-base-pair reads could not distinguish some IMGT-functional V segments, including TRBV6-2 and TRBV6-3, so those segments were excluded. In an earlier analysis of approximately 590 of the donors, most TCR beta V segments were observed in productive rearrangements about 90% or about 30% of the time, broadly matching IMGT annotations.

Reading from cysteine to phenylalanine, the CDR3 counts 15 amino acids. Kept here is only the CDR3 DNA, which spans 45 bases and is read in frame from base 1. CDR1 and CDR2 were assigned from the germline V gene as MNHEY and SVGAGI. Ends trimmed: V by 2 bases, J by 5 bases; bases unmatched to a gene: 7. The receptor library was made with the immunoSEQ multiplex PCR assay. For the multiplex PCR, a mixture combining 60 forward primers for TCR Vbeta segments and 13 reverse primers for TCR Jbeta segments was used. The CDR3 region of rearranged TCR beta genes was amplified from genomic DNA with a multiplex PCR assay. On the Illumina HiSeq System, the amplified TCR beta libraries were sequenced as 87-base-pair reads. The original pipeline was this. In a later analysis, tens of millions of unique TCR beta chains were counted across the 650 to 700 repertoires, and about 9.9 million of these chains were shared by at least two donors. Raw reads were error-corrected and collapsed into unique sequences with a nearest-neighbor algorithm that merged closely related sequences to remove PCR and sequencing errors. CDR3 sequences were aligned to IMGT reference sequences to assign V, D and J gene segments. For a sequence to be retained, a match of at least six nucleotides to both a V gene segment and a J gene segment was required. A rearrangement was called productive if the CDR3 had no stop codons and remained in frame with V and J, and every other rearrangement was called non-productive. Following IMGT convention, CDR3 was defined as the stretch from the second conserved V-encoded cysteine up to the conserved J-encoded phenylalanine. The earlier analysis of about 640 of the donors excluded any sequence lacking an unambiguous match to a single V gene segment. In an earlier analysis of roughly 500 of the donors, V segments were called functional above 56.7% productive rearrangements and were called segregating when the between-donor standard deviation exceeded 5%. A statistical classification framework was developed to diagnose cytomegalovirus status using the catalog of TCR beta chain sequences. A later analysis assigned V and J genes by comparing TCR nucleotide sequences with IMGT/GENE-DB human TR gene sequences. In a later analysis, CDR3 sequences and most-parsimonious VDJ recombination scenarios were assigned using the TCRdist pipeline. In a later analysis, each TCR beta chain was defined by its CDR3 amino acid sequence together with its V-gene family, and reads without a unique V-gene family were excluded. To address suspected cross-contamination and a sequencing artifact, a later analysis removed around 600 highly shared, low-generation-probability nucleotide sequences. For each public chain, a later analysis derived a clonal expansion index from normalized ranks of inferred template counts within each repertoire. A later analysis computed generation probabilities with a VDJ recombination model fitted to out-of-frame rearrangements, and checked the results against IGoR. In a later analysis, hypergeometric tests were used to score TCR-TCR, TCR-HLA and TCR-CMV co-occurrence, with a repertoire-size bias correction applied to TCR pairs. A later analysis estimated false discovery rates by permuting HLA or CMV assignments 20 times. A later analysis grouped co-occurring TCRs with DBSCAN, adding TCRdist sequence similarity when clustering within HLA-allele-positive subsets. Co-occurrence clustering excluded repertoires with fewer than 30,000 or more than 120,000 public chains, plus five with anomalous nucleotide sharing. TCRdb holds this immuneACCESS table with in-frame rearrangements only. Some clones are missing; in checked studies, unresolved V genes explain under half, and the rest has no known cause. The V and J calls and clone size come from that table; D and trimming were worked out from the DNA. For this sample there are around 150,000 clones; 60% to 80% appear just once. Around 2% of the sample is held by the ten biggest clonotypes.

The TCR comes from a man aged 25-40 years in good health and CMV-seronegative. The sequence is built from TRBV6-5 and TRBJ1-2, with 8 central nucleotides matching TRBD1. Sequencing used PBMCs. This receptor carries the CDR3 CASSYEGQGRYGYTF. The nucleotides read TGTGCCAGCAGTTACGAAGGACAGGGAAGGTATGGCTACACCTTC.